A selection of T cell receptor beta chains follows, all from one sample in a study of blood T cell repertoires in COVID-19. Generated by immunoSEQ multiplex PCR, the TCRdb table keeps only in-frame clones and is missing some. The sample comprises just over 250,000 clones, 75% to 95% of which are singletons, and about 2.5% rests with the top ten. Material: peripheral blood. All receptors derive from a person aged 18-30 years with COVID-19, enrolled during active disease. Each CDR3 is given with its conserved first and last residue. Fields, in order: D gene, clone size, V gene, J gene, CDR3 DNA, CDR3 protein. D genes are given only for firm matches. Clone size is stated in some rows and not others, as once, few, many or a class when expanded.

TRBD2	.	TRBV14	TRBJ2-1	TGTGCCAGCAGCCTCGGACTAGCGGGGGGGGGTGAGCAGTTCTTC	CASSLGLAGGGEQFF
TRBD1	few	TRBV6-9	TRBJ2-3	TGTGCCAGCAGTTATGGGACAGGGGGCACAGATACGCAGTATTTT	CASSYGTGGTDTQYF
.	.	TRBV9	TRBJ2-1	TGTGCCAGCAGCGTAAGTCGGAGCACTTACAATGAGCAGTTCTTC	CASSVSRSTYNEQFF
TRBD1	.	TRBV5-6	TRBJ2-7	TGTGCCAGCAGCTTGGACTACGGGACAGACTACGAGCAGTACTTC	CASSLDYGTDYEQYF
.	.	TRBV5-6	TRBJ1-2	TGTGCCAGCAGCTTGGGGACATTAGCTAACTATGGCTACACCTTC	CASSLGTLANYGYTF
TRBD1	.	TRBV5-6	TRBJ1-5	TGTGCCAGCAGCCAGGGACAGGTGAGCAATCAGCCCCAGCATTTT	CASSQGQVSNQPQHF
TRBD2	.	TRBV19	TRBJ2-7	TGTGCCAGTAGTTACGGACTAGCTGCCCACGAGCAGTACTTC	CASSYGLAAHEQYF
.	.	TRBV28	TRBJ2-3	TGTGCCAGCAGTTCCCGGGTTAGTAGCACAGATACGCAGTATTTT	CASSSRVSSTDTQYF
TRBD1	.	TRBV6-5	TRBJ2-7	TGTGCCAGCAGTCCCGACAGGGACTACGAGCAGTACTTC	CASSPDRDYEQYF
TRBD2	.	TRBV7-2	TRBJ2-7	TGTGCCAGCAGCTTAGCGGGGACTAGCGGGAGTTACGAGCAGTACTTC	CASSLAGTSGSYEQYF
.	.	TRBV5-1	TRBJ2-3	TGCGCCAGCAGTGGACAAGGGCCTCGGTATTTT	CASSGQGPRYF
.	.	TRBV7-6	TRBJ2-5	TGTGCCAGCAGCTTACGGGAGTGGGAGACCCAGTACTTC	CASSLREWETQYF
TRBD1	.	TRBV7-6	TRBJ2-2	TGTGCCAGCACCAGACAGGGGGACACCGGGGAGCTGTTTTTT	CASTRQGDTGELFF
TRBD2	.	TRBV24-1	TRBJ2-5	TGTGCCACCAGTGATGGGGTGGGGGGGAAAGAGACCCAGTACTTC	CATSDGVGGKETQYF
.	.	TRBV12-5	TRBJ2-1	TGTGCTAGTGGTTTGCCGGGACTTGAGCAGTTCTTC	CASGLPGLEQFF
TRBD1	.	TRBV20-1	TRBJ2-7	TGCAGTGCTAGTAGGGACAGGGGGCGAGAGCAGTACTTC	CSASRDRGREQYF
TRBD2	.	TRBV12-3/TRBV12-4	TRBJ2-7	TGTGCCAGCTGGACTAGCGGGGATTACGAGCAGTACTTC	CASWTSGDYEQYF
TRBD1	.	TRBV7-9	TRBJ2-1	TGTGCCAGCAGGCCATACAGGGGGCCTTTTCTCTACAATGAGCAGTTCTTC	CASRPYRGPFLYNEQFF
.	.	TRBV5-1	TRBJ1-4	TGCGCCAGCAGGGGCACTGTAATGAAGAAACTGTTTTTT	CASRGTVMKKLFF
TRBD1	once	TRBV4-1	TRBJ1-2	TGCGCCAGCAGCCAAGCCCTCCGACAGGGATTGAGCTATGGCTACACCTTC	CASSQALRQGLSYGYTF
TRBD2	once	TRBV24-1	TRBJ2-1	TGTGCCACCAGTGATTTTGTTGGGACTAGCGGGAGAGTTGAGCAGTTCTTC	CATSDFVGTSGRVEQFF
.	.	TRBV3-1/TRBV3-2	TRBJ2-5	TGTGCCAGCAGCCACCTCGACAGGAACCAAGAGACCCAGTACTTC	CASSHLDRNQETQYF
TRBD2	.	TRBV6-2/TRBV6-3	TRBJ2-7	TGTGCCAGCAGCCAAGCACTTCTAGCGGACTACGAGCAGTACTTC	CASSQALLADYEQYF
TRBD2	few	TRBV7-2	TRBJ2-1	TGTGCCAGCAGCTCTAAGCGGGAGGGGTTCAATGAGCAGTTCTTC	CASSSKREGFNEQFF
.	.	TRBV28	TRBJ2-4	TGTGCCAGCAGTTCATACAGGGATTACATTCAGTACTTC	CASSSYRDYIQYF
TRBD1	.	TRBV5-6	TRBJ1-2	TGTGCCGGGAGACAGGGAGCAGACTATGGCTACACCTTC	CAGRQGADYGYTF
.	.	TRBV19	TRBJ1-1	TGTGCCAGTACTTGGGGGGAGATCCACACTGAAGCTTTCTTT	CASTWGEIHTEAFF
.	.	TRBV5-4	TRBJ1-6	TGTGCCAGCAGCTTATCGACGACTTTATCACCCCTCCACTTT	CASSLSTTLSPLHF
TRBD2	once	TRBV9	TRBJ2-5	TGTGCCAGCACCTTAGGGGACGGACTAGCGGGAGGGCAAGAGACCCAGTACTTC	CASTLGDGLAGGQETQYF
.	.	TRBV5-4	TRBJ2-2	TGTGCCAGCAGCTTGGAGAGCTCCGGGGAGCTGTTTTTT	CASSLESSGELFF
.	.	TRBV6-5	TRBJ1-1	TGTGCCAGCACCCGTAGCCTTGTTTCGGGTGAAGCTTTCTTT	CASTRSLVSGEAFF
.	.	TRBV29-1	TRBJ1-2	TGCAGCGTTGACGACTATGGCTACACCTTC	CSVDDYGYTF
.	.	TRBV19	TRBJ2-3	TGTGCCAGTAGTATAGAGGGTCAGGTCACAGATACGCAGTATTTT	CASSIEGQVTDTQYF
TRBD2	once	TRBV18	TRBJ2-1	TGTGCCAGCTCACCAGGGGGGGAGAGCTACAATGAGCAGTTCTTC	CASSPGGESYNEQFF
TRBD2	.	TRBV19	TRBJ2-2	TGTGCCAGTAGCGGACCGGGACTACCATTCGGAGTGGACACCGGGGAGCTGTTTTTT	CASSGPGLPFGVDTGELFF
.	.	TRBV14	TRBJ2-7	TGTGCCAGCAGAGCCGTCGGGTCTTACGAGCAGTACTTC	CASRAVGSYEQYF
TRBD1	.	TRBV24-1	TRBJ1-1	TGTGCCACCAGTGATTCCTCCGGGACAGGGACGACTGAAGCTTTCTTT	CATSDSSGTGTTEAFF
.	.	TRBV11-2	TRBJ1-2	TGTGCCAGCAGCCCTATACAGGGTTCTAACTTTGGCTACACCTTC	CASSPIQGSNFGYTF
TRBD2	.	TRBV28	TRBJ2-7	TGTGCCAGCAGGAACCTAGGGGCTAGCGGGAGTTACGAGCAGTACTTC	CASRNLGASGSYEQYF
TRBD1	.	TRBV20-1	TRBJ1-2	TGCAGTGCTAGTGGGACAGGGGGCCCCTATGGCTACACCTTC	CSASGTGGPYGYTF
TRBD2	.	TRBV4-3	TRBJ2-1	TGCGCCAGCAGCCCGGGACTAGCTACTCGATCCAATGAGCAGTTCTTC	CASSPGLATRSNEQFF
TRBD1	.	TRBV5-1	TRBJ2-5	TGCGCCAGCAGCTCACAGGGGTACCAAGAGACCCAGTACTTC	CASSSQGYQETQYF
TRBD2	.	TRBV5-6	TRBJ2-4	TGTGCCAGCAGCCCCGGGACTAGCGCCTGGATTCAGTACTTC	CASSPGTSAWIQYF
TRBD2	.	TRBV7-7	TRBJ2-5	TGTGCCAGCAGCTACCAGTCGGGAGGAGGCGAGACCCAGTACTTC	CASSYQSGGGETQYF
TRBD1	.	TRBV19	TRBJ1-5	TGTGCCAGTAGTATAACACGACAGGGGAATCAGCCCCAGCATTTT	CASSITRQGNQPQHF